Shown below are 6 T cell receptor beta chains from a single sample sequenced in a study of shared clonotypes between healthy human individuals. TCRdb's copy holds only in-frame clones and misses some; the assay was immunoSEQ multiplex PCR. Of some 980,000 clones in the sample, approximately 80% were seen once. The sequencing input was memory CD4+ T cells sorted from blood. Subset: CD45RA-negative fraction. These receptor sequences come from a man aged 18 to 29 in good health.

J is TRBJ1-1 and V is TRBV9; TRBD1 matches at 7 bases. CDR3 length: 16 residues. Trimming took 3 bases from V and 6 from J; bases not matched to a gene: 14. Germline V gene data show CDR1 as SGDLS and CDR2 as YYNGEE. CDR3 in amino acids: CASSEGLTGKGAEAFF. The CDR3 DNA sequence: TGTGCCAGCAGCGAGGGATTGACAGGGAAAGGCGCTGAAGCTTTCTTT.

The table lists this clone with a count of one. This chain uses TRBV2 with TRBJ2-3; TRBD2 might be the D (5 bases). Germline CDR1 reads SNHLY; CDR2 reads FYNNEI. The CDR3 totals 13 residues. The V gene lost 7 bases and the J gene lost 5 bases, with 13 bases spanning the gap. CDR3 nucleotide sequence: TGTGCCAGCATCCAGCGGAGCGGAGATACGCAGTATTTT. It encodes CASIQRSGDTQYF.

This chain connects TRBV4-2 to TRBJ1-3; a possible D gene is TRBD1 (6 bases). Trimming removed 0 bases at V and 0 bases at J, with 12 bases between. The CDR3 is made up of 17 amino acids. The germline CDR1 and CDR2 sequences are LGHNA and YNFKEQ. The CDR3 reads CASSQELSRGSGNTIYF. CDR3 nucleotide sequence: TGTGCCAGCAGCCAAGAGCTCTCCAGGGGCTCTGGAAACACCATATATTTT.

The chain uses TRBV15 and TRBJ2-6; D gene unclear. There are 16 residues in the CDR3. Looked up from germline, CDR1 is LNHNV and CDR2 is YYDKDF (reference sequence). V was pared by 8 bases and J by 0 bases, with 14 bases between. Written as DNA, the CDR3 is TGTGCCACCTTAGTGTCACCTACCTCTGGGGCCAACGTCCTGACTTTC. This encodes CATLVSPTSGANVLTF.

The CDR3 DNA reads as TGCGCCAGCAGCTTGGCCGGGACAACGTTGTCGCAAGAGACCCAGTACTTC. Translation gives CASSLAGTTLSQETQYF. The rearrangement joins TRBV5-1 to TRBJ2-5, with D tentatively TRBD1 (6 bases). Per the germline V gene, CDR1 is SGHRS and CDR2 is YFSETQ. This CDR3 is 17 amino acids long. The V and J ends lost 0 bases and 2 bases respectively, with 17 bases between them.

The chain combines TRBV29-1 with TRBJ1-1; D may be TRBD1 (6 bases). Deletions cut 7 bases from V and 0 bases from J, with 12 bases between. The CDR3 is made up of 13 amino acids. From germline, CDR1 is SQVTM and CDR2 ANQGSEA. The CDR3 sequence: CSGRDTVNTEAFF. The CDR3 DNA is TGCAGCGGCAGGGACACCGTGAACACTGAAGCTTTCTTT.